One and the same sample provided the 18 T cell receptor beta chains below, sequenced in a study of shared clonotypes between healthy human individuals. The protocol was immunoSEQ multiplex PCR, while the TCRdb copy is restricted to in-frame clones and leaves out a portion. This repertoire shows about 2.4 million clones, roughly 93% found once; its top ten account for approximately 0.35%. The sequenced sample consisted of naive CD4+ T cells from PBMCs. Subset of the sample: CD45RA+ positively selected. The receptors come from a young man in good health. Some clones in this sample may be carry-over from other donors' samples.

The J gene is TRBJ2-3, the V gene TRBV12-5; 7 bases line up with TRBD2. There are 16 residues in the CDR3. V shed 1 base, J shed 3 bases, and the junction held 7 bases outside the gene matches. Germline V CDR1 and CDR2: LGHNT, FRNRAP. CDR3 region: CASGLGSGITTDTQYF. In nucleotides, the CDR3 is TGTGCTAGTGGTTTGGGGAGCGGGATTACGACAGATACGCAGTATTTT.

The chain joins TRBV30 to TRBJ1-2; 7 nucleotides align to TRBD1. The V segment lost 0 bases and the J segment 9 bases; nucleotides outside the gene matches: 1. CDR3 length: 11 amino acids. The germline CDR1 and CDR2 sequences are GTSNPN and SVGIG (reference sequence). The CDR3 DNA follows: TGTGCCTGGAGTGTACAGGGGAGCTACACCTTC. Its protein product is CAWSVQGSYTF.

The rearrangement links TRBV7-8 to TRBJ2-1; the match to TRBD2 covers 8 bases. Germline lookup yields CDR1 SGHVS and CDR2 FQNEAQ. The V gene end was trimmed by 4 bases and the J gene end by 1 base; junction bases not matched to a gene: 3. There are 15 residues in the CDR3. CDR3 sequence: CASSSRLASYNEQFF. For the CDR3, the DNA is TGTGCCAGCAGCTCTCGACTAGCGTCCTACAATGAGCAGTTCTTC.

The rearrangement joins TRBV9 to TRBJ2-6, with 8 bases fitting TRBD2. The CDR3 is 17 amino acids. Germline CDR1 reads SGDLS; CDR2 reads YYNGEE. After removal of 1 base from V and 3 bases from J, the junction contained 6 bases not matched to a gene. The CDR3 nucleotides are TGTGCCAGCAGCGTAAAAAGCGGGGGCGATGGGGCCAACGTCCTGACTTTC. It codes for CASSVKSGGDGANVLTF.

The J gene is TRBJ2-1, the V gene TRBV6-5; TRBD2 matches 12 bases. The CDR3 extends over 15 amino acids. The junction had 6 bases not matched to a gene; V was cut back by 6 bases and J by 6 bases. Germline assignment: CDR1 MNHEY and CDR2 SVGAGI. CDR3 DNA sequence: TGTGCCAGCAGCCCAAGGACTAGCGGGACCAATGAGCAGTTCTTC. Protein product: CASSPRTSGTNEQFF.

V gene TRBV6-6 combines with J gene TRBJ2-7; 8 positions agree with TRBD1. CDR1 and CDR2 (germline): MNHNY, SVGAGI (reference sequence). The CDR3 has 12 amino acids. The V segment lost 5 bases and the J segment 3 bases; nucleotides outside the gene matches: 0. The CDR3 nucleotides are TGTGCCAGCAGTGACAGGGGCTACGAGCAGTACTTC. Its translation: CASSDRGYEQYF.

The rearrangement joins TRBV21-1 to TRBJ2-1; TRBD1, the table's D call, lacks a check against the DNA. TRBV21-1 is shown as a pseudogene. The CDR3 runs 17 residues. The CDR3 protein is CASNQGRGPCSYNEQFF. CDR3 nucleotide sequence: TGTGCCAGCAATCAGGGCAGGGGGCCCTGCTCCTACAATGAGCAGTTCTTC.

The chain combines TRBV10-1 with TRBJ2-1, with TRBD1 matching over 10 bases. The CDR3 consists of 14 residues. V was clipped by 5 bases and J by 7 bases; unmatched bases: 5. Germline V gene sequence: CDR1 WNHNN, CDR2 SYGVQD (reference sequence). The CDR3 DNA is TGCGCCAGCAGTTCGGGACAGGGGACGAATGAGCAGTTCTTC. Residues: CASSSGQGTNEQFF.

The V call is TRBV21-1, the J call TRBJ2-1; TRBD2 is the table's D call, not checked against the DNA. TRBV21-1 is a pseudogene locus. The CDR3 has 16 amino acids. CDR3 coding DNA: TGTGCCAGCGACCCGTCGAGAAGGAGGTCCTACAATGAGCAGTTCTTC. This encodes CASDPSRRRSYNEQFF.

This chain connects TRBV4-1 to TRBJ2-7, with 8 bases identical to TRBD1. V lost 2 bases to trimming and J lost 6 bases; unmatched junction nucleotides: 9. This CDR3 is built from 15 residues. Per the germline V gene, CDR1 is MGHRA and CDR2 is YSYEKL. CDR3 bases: TGCGCCAGCAGCCAACTCGGGACAGGTATTCCCGAGCAGTACTTC. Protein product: CASSQLGTGIPEQYF.

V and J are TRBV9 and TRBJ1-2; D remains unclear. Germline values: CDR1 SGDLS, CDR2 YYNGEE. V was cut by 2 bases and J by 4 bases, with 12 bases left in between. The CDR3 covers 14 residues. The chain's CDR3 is CASSVRSGSYGYTF. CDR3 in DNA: TGTGCCAGCAGCGTCCGGTCCGGTAGCTATGGCTACACCTTC. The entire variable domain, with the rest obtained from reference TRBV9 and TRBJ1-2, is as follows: DSGVTQTPKHLITATGQRVTLRCSPRSGDLSVYWYQQSLDQGLQFLIQYYNGEERAKGNILERFSAQQFPDLHSELNLSSLELGDSALYFCASSVRSGSYGYTFGSGTRLTVV.

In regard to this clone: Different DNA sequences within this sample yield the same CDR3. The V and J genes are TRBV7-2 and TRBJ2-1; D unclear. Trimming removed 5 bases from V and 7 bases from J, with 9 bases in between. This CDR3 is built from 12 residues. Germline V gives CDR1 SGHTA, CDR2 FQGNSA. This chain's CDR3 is CASSPTRNEQFF. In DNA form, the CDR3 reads TGTGCCAGCAGCCCAACAAGGAATGAGCAGTTCTTC.

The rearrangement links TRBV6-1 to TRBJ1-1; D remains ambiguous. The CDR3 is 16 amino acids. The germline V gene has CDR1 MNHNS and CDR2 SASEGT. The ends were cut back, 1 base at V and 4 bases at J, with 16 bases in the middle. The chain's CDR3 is CASSEDLATGLTEAFF. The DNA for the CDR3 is TGTGCCAGCAGTGAAGACCTCGCTACGGGCCTCACTGAAGCTTTCTTT.

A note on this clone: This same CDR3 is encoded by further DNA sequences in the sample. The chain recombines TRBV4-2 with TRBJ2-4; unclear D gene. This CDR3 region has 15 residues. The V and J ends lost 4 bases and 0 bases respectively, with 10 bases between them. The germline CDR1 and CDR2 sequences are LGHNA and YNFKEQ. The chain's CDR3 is CASSPEAVAKNIQYF. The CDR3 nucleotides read TGTGCCAGCAGCCCCGAGGCCGTAGCCAAAAACATTCAGTACTTC.

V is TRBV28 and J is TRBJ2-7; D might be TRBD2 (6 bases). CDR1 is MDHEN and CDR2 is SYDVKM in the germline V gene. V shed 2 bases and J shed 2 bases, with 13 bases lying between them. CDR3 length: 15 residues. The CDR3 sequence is CASSLVRGEAYEQYF. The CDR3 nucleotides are TGTGCCAGCAGTTTAGTGAGAGGGGAGGCCTACGAGCAGTACTTC.

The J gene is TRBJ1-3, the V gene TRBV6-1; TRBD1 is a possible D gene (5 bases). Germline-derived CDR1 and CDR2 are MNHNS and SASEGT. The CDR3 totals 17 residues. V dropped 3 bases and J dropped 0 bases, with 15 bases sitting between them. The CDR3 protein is CASSEPGWRFSGNTIYF. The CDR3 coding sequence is TGTGCCAGCAGTGAGCCAGGGTGGCGGTTCTCTGGAAACACCATATATTTT.

The CDR3 bases are TGCGCCAGCAGCTTGTTTGCGGGAGACTCGGGCGAGCAGTACTTC. It yields the protein CASSLFAGDSGEQYF. The rearrangement joins TRBV5-1 to TRBJ2-7; TRBD2 matches at 7 bases. The germline CDR1 and CDR2 sequences are SGHRS and YFSETQ. The CDR3 loop spans 15 amino acids. With 1 base clipped from V and 6 bases from J, the junction kept 10 bases outside the gene matches.

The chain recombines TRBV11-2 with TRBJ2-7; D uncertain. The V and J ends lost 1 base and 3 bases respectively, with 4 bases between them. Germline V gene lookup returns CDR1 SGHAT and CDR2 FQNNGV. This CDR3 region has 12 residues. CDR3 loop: CASSLGFYEQYF. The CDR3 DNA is TGTGCCAGCAGCTTAGGGTTCTACGAGCAGTACTTC.